This TCR beta chain was documented in a study of T cell repertoires in cytomegalovirus infection. Study background: Public TCR beta signatures provided an indication of both CMV infection and a matching HLA type.

Germline CDR1 reads MDHEN; CDR2 reads SYDVKM. V dropped 7 bases and J dropped 4 bases, with 13 bases sitting between them. There are 13 residues in the CDR3. TCRdb independently ran MiXCR on the reads; one entry per CDR3 protein. Of 200,000 to 250,000 distinct CDR3 sequences in the sample, about 38% are singletons; the top ten hold roughly three fifths. Whole-study findings and limits: Of the TCR beta families, the public ones yielded a cumulative frequency that identified carriers of CMV plus the relevant HLA. In two of eight donors, the top clonotype was HLA-C-restricted CMV-specific.

Comment on this clonotype: Its antigen is unidentified.

The chain couples TRBV28 to TRBJ1-2, with D hard to call. This sequence originates from a human donor in good health (CMV status not recorded). Some clones in this sample may be carry-over from other donors' samples. This sample comprised CD8+ T cells from cultured PBMCs, obtained from culture after CMV antigen stimulation. The CDR3 DNA reads TGTGCCAGCACTCCAAAGGGTTTCTATGGCTACACCTTC. Translating it yields CASTPKGFYGYTF.